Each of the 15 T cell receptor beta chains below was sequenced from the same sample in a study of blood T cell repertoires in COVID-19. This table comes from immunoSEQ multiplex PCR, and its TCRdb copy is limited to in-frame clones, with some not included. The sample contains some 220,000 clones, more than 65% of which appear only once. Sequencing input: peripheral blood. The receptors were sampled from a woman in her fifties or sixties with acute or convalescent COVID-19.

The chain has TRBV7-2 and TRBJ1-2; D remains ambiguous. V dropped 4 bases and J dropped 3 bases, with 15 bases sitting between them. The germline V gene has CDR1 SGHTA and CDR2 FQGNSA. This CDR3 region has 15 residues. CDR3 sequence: CASSSSTAIHYGYTF. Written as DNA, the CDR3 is TGTGCCAGCAGCTCCTCTACCGCAATCCACTATGGCTACACCTTC. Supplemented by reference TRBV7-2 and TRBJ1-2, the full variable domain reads GAGVSQSPSNKVTEKGKDVELRCDPISGHTALYWYRQSLGQGLEFLIYFQGNSAPDKSGLPSDRFSAERTGGSVSTLTIQRTQQEDSAVYLCASSSSTAIHYGYTFGSGTRLTVV.

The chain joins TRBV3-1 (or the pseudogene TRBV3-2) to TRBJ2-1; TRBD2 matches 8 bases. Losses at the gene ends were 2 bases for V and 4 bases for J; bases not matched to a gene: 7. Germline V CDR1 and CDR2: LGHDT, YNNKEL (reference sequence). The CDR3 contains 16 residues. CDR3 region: CASSQFLAGIYNEQFF. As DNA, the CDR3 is TGTGCCAGCAGCCAATTTTTAGCGGGGATTTACAATGAGCAGTTCTTC.

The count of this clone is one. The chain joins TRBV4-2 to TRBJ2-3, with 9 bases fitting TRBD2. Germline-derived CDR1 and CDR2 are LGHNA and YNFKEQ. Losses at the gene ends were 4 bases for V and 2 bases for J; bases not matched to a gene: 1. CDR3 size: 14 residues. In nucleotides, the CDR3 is TGTGCCAGCAGCCCTAGCGGGGACACAGATACGCAGTATTTT. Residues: CASSPSGDTDTQYF.

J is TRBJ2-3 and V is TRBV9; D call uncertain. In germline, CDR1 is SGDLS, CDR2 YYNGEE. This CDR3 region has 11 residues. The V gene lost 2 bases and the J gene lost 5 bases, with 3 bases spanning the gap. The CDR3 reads CASSVGDTQYF. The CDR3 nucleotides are TGTGCCAGCAGCGTCGGAGATACGCAGTATTTT.

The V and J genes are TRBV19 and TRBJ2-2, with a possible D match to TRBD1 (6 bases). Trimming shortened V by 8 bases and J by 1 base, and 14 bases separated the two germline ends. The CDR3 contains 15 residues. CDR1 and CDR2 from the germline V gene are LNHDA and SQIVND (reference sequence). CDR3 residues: CASVDRSRNTGELFF. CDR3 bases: TGTGCCAGTGTCGACAGGAGCCGGAACACCGGGGAGCTGTTTTTT.

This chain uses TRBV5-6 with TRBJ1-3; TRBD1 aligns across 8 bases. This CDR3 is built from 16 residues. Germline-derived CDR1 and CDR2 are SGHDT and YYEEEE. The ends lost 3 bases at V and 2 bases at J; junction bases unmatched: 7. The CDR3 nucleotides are TGTGCCAGCAGCTACTACAGGGGGTTGGCTGGAAACACCATATATTTT. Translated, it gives CASSYYRGLAGNTIYF.

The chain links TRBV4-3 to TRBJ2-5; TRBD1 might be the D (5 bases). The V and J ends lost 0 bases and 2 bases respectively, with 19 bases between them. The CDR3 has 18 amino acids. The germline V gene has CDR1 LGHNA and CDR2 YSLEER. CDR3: CASSQEDRGRAHQETQYF. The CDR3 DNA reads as TGCGCCAGCAGCCAAGAAGACCGAGGCAGGGCCCATCAAGAGACCCAGTACTTC.

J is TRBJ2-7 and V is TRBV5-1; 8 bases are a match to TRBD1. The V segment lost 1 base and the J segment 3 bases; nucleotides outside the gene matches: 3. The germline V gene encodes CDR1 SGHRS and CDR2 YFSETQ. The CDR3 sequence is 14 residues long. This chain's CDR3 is CASSLQGASYEQYF. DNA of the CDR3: TGCGCCAGCAGCTTGCAGGGGGCCAGCTACGAGCAGTACTTC.

The CDR3 is CASSGGRGGGPYEQYF. In DNA form, the CDR3 reads TGCGCCAGCAGCGGGGGTAGGGGCGGGGGTCCCTACGAGCAGTACTTC. The V call is TRBV5-1, the J call TRBJ2-7; the match to TRBD2 covers 7 bases. CDR3 length: 16 residues. V was clipped by 4 bases and J by 2 bases; unmatched bases: 12. CDR1 is SGHRS and CDR2 is YFSETQ in the germline V gene.

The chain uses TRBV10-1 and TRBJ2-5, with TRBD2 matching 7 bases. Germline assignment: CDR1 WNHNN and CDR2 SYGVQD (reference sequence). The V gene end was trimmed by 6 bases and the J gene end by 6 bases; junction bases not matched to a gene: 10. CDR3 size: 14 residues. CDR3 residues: CASRRGTLLKTQYF. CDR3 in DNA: TGCGCCAGCAGGCGGGGGACGCTTCTTAAGACCCAGTACTTC.

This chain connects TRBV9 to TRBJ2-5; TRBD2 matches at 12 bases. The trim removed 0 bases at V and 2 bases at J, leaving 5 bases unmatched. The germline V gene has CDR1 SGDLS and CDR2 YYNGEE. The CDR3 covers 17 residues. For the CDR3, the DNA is TGTGCCAGCAGCGTAGCCCAACTAGCGGGGGGACAAGAGACCCAGTACTTC. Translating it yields CASSVAQLAGGQETQYF.

The CDR3 bases are TGCGCCAGCAGTGAGTTGGTCAGGAAGAACACTGAAGCTTTCTTT. Translating gives CASSELVRKNTEAFF. The chain combines TRBV10-1 with TRBJ1-1, with D unclear. The V end lost 1 base, the J end lost 1 base, and 10 bases lay between the germline ends. The CDR3 is made up of 15 amino acids. CDR1 is WNHNN, CDR2 SYGVQD, per germline (reference sequence).

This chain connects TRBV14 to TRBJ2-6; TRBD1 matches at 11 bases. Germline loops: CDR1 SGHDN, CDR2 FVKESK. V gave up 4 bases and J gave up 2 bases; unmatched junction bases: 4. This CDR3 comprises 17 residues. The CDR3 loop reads CASSLLDRGPGANVLTF. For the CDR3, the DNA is TGTGCCAGCAGCCTCTTGGACAGGGGGCCTGGGGCCAACGTCCTGACTTTC.

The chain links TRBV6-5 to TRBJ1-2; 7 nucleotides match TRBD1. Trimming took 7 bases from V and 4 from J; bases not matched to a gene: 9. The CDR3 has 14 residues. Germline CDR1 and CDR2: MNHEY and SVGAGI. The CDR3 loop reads CASNTGAAGYGYTF. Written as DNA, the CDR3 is TGTGCCAGCAATACAGGGGCCGCAGGCTATGGCTACACCTTC.

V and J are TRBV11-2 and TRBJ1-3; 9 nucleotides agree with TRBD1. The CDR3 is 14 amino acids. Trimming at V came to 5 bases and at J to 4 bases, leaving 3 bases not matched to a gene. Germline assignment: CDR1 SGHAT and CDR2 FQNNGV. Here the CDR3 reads CASSRGTGGNTIYF. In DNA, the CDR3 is TGTGCCAGCAGCCGAGGGACAGGGGGAAACACCATATATTTT.